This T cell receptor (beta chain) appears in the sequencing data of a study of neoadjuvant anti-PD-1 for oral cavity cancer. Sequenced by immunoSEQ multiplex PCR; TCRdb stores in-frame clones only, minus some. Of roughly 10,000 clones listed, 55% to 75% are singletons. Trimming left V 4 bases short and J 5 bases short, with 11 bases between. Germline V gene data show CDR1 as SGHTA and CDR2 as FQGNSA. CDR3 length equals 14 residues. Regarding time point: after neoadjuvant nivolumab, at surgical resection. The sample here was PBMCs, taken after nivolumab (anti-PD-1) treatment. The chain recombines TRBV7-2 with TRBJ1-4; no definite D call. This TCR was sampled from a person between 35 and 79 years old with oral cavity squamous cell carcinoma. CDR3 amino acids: CASSSLGRNEKLFF. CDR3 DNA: TGTGCCAGCAGCTCGCTCGGACGGAATGAAAAACTGTTTTTT.